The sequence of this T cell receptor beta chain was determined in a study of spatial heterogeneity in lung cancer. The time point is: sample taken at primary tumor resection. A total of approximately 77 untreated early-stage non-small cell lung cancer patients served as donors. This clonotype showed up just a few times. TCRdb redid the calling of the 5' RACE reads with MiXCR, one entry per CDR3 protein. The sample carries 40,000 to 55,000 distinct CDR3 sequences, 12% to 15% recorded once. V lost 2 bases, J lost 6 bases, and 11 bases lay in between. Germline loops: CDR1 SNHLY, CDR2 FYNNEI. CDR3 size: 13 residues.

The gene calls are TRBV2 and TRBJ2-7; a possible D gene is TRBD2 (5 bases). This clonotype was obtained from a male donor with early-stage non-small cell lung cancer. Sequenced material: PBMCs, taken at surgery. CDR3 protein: CASSEHPRGEQYF. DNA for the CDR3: TGTGCCAGCAGTGAACATCCACGGGGCGAGCAGTACTTC.